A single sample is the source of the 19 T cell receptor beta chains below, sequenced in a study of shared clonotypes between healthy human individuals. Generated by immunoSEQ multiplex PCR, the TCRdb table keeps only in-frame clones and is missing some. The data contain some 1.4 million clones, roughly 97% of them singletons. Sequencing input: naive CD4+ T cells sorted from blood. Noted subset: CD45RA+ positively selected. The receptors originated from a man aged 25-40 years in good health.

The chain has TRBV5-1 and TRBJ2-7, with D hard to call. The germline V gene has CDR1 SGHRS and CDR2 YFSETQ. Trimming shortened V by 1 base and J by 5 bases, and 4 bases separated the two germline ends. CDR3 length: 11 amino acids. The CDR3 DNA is TGCGCCAGCAGCTTGAACGACGAGCAGTACTTC. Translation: CASSLNDEQYF.

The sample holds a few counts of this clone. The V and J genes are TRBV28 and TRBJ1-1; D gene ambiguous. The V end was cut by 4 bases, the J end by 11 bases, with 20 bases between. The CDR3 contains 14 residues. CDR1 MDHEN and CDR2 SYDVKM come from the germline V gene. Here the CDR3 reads CASSSPGARAGAFF. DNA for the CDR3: TGTGCCAGCAGTTCCCCTGGTGCGAGGGCTGGGGCTTTCTTT.

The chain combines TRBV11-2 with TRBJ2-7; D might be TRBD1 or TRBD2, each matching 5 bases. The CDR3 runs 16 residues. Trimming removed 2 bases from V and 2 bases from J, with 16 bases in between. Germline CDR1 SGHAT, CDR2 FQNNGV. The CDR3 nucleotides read TGTGCCAGCAGCTTACGGGTGGGGGACGCAGCCTACGAGCAGTACTTC. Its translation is CASSLRVGDAAYEQYF.

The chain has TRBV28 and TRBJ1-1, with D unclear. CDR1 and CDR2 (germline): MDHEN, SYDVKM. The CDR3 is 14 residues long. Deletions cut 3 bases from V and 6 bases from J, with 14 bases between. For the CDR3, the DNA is TGTGCCAGCAGTTTTCCCGGCAGTACGGCTGAAGCTTTCTTT. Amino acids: CASSFPGSTAEAFF.

The CDR3 nucleotides read TGTGCCAGCAGCCCAAGGGGAGCCGCCTACGAGCAGTACTTC. Amino acids: CASSPRGAAYEQYF. The V call is TRBV2, the J call TRBJ2-7; D could derive from TRBD1 or TRBD2 (5 bases each). CDR3 length: 14 amino acids. Germline V gene data show CDR1 as SNHLY and CDR2 as FYNNEI. V dropped 6 bases and J dropped 2 bases, with 14 bases sitting between them.

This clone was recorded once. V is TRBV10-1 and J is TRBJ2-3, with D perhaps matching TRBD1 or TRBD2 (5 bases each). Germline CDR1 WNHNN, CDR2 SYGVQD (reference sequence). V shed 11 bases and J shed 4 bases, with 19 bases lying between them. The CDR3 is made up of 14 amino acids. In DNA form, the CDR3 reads TGCGCCCGACCCGGTGGGGGATTTGCAGATACGCAGTATTTT. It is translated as CARPGGGFADTQYF.

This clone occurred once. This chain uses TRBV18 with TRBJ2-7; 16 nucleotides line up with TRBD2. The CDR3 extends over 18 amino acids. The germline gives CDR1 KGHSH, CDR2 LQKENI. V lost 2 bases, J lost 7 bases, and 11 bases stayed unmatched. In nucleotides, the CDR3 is TGTGCCAGCTCACCAACGGGACCGGGACTAGCGGGAGGGCGAGAGCAGTACTTC. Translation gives CASSPTGPGLAGGREQYF.

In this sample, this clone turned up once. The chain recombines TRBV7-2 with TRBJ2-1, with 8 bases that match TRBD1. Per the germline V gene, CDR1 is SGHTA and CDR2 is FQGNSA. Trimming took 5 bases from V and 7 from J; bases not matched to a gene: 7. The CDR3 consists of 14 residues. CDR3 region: CASSPGQGWNEQFF. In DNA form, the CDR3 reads TGTGCCAGCAGCCCAGGACAGGGATGGAATGAGCAGTTCTTC.

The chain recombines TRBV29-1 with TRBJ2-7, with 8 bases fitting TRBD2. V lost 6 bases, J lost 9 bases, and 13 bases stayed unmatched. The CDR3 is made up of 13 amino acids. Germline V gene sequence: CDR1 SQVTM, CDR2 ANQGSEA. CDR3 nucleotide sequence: TGCAGCGTAGACACCGGGACTAGAAGCGGGCAGTACTTC. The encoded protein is CSVDTGTRSGQYF.

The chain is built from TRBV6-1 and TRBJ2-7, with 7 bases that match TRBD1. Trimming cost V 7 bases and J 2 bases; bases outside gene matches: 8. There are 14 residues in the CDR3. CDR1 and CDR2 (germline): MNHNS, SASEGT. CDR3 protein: CASTDGTVTYEQYF. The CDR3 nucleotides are TGTGCCAGCACCGACGGGACAGTGACCTACGAGCAGTACTTC.

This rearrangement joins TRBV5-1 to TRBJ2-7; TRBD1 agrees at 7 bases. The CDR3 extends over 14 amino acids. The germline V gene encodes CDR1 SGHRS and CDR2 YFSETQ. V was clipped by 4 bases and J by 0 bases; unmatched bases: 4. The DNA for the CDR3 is TGCGCCAGCAGCCCTGGGGACAGCTCCTACGAGCAGTACTTC. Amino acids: CASSPGDSSYEQYF.

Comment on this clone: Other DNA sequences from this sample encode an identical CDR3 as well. The CDR3 spells CASSVGRDQPQHF. In DNA, the CDR3 is TGTGCCAGCAGCGTAGGTAGGGATCAGCCCCAGCATTTT. The V gene is TRBV9, the J gene TRBJ1-5; D is unresolved. Germline V gene data show CDR1 as SGDLS and CDR2 as YYNGEE. Trimming shortened V by 0 bases and J by 5 bases, and 6 bases separated the two germline ends. The CDR3 is 13 amino acids.

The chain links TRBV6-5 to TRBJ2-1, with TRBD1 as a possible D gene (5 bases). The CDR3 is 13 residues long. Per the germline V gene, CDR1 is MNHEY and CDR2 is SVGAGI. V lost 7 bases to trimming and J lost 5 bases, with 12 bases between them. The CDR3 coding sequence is TGTGCCAGCAAATTTGGGGCCGACAATGAGCAGTTCTTC. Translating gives CASKFGADNEQFF.

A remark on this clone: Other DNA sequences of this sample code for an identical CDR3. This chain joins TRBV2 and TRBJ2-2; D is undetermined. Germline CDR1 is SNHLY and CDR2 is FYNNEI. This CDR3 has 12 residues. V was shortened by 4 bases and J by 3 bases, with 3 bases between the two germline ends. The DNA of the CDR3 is TGTGCCAGCAGTGTTGACACCGGGGAGCTGTTTTTT. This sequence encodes CASSVDTGELFF.

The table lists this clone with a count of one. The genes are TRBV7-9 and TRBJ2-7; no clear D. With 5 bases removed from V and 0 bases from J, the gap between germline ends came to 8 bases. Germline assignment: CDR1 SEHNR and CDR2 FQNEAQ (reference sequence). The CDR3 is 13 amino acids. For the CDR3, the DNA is TGTGCCAGCAGCATACTCACCTCCTACGAGCAGTACTTC. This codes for CASSILTSYEQYF. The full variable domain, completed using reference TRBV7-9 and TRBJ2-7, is DTGVSQNPRHKITKRGQNVTFRCDPISEHNRLYWYRQTLGQGPEFLTYFQNEAQLEKSRLLSDRFSAERPKGSFSTLEIQRTEQGDSAMYLCASSILTSYEQYFGPGTRLTVT.

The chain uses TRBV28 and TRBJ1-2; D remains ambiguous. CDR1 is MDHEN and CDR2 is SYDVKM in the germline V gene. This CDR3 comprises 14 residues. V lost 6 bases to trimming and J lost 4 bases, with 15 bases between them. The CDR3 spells CASRSSPSFYGYTF. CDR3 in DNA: TGTGCCAGCAGAAGCAGTCCCTCTTTCTATGGCTACACCTTC.

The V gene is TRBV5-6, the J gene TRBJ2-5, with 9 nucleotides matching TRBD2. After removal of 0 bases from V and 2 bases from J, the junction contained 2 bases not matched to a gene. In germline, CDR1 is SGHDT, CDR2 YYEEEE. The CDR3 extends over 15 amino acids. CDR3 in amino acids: CASSLALAGQETQYF. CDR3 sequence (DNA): TGTGCCAGCAGCTTGGCTCTAGCGGGGCAAGAGACCCAGTACTTC. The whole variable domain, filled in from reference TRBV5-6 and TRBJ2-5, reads DAGVTQSPTHLIKTRGQQVTLRCSPKSGHDTVSWYQQALGQGPQFIFQYYEEEERQRGNFPDRFSGHQFPNYSSELNVNALLLGDSALYLCASSLALAGQETQYFGPGTRLLVL.

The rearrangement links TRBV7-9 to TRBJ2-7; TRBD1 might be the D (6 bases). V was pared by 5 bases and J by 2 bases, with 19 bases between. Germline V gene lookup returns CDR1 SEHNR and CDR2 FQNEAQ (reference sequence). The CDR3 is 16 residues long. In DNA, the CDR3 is TGTGCCAGCAGCCAACCCTCCGGGACACCTCCCTACGAGCAGTACTTC. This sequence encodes CASSQPSGTPPYEQYF.

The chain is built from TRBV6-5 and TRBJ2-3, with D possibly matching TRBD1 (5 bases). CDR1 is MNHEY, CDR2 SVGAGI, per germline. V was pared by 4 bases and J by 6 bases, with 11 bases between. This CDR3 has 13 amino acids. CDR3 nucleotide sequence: TGTGCCAGCAGTTTCAGGGCGAGGGATACGCAGTATTTT. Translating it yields CASSFRARDTQYF.